This paragraph covers one TCR beta chain sequence. Its antigen is still unknown. Profiled with immunoSEQ multiplex PCR; TCRdb holds only in-frame clones, not every one. The table has about 150,000 clones, around 91% seen once. The germline V and J ends were trimmed by 2 bases and 7 bases, with 8 bases remaining between them. Germline V CDR1 and CDR2: MNHEY, SMNVEV (reference sequence). The CDR3 covers 12 residues. These data are taken from a study of T cell responses to AZD1222 COVID-19 vaccine. Broader study findings: In a largely white British group with more females than males, clonal diversity was possibly underestimated. CD4 TCRs covered the whole spike, strongest at regions 160-218 and 743-854. No day 14 peak samples; only post-peak repertoires were characterized. Nearly half of spike-specific TCRs reportedly go after variant regions that carry no mutations.

This TCR derives from an adult in good health. The chain joins TRBV27 to TRBJ1-2; tentative D call: TRBD1 (5 bases). The sample consisted of peripheral blood, taken on day 0 of AZD1222 vaccination. The CDR3, as DNA: TGTGCCAGCAGTTTACAGGGATCTGGCTACACCTTC. Translating gives CASSLQGSGYTF.